Listed below are T cell receptor beta chains from one sample, sequenced in a study of human T cells and chemical hapten exposure. Using its own MiXCR run on the reads, TCRdb lists one record per CDR3 protein. The sample lists about 120,000 distinct CDR3 sequences; over 7.5% were seen once. Sequencing used whole blood. The receptor source for this set is a human donor in good health. Some clones in this sample may be carry-over from other donors' samples. CDR3s include the opening cysteine and the closing phenylalanine or tryptophan. The order of the fields is V gene, J gene, D gene, clone size, CDR3 DNA, CDR3 protein. The D gene is left open where the match is weak. Part of the rows lack a size; the others show once, few, many or a class for expanded clones.

V gene: TRBV3-1
J gene: TRBJ1-1
D gene: .
clone size: many
CDR3 DNA: TGTGCCAGCAGCCAGACAAAGGGAGCCGTAACTGAAGCTTTCTTT
CDR3 protein: CASSQTKGAVTEAFF

V gene: TRBV20-1
J gene: TRBJ1-3
D gene: .
clone size: many
CDR3 DNA: TGCAGTGCGCCGGGGGAGGGGCCAGGAAACACCATATATTTT
CDR3 protein: CSAPGEGPGNTIYF

V gene: TRBV20-1
J gene: TRBJ1-3
D gene: .
clone size: many
CDR3 DNA: TGCAGTGCTAGAGACAGGTCCCTCTCTGGAAACACCATATATTTT
CDR3 protein: CSARDRSLSGNTIYF

V gene: TRBV9
J gene: TRBJ2-1
D gene: .
clone size: .
CDR3 DNA: TGTGCCAGCAGCGTAGGGCGAGGCTCCTACAATGAGCAGTTCTTC
CDR3 protein: CASSVGRGSYNEQFF

V gene: TRBV6-2/TRBV6-3
J gene: TRBJ2-1
D gene: TRBD2
clone size: .
CDR3 DNA: TGTGCCAGCAGTTACGGGCTAGCGGCAATTTACAATGAGCAGTTCTTC
CDR3 protein: CASSYGLAAIYNEQFF

V gene: TRBV11-2
J gene: TRBJ2-1
D gene: TRBD1
clone size: .
CDR3 DNA: TGTGCCAGCAGCCTATCCCCCGGGACAGATTACAATGAGCAGTTCTTC
CDR3 protein: CASSLSPGTDYNEQFF

V gene: TRBV5-4
J gene: TRBJ1-2
D gene: .
clone size: many
CDR3 DNA: TGTGCCAGCAGCTTGGGGCAGTCCAACTATGGCTACACCTTC
CDR3 protein: CASSLGQSNYGYTF

V gene: TRBV14
J gene: TRBJ1-2
D gene: TRBD1
clone size: .
CDR3 DNA: TGTGCCAGCAGTCGGACAGGGGAGAGCTATGGCTACACCTTC
CDR3 protein: CASSRTGESYGYTF

V gene: TRBV12-3/TRBV12-4
J gene: TRBJ2-3
D gene: TRBD2
clone size: .
CDR3 DNA: TGTGCCAGCAGTCCTACTAGCGGGAGAACAGATACGCAGTATTTT
CDR3 protein: CASSPTSGRTDTQYF

V gene: TRBV6-1
J gene: TRBJ1-1
D gene: .
clone size: .
CDR3 DNA: TGTGCCAGCAGTGATTGGGGGGTCACTCCTGAAGCTTTCTTT
CDR3 protein: CASSDWGVTPEAFF

V gene: TRBV7-2
J gene: TRBJ2-1
D gene: .
clone size: many
CDR3 DNA: TGTGCCAGCAGCTTAGGGGTCAACAATGAGCAGTTCTTC
CDR3 protein: CASSLGVNNEQFF

V gene: TRBV29-1
J gene: TRBJ1-4
D gene: .
clone size: many
CDR3 DNA: TGCAGCGCTGTGACATCTCCGGGGGCAACTAATGAAAAACTGTTTTTT
CDR3 protein: CSAVTSPGATNEKLFF

V gene: TRBV7-9
J gene: TRBJ2-5
D gene: .
clone size: many
CDR3 DNA: TGTGCCAGCAGCTTCGGTCCCAGGGACCAAGAGACCCAGTACTTC
CDR3 protein: CASSFGPRDQETQYF

V gene: TRBV13
J gene: TRBJ2-3
D gene: TRBD1
clone size: .
CDR3 DNA: TGTGCCAGCAGCCGGGACAGGGGGAGTCCAGATACGCAGTATTTT
CDR3 protein: CASSRDRGSPDTQYF

V gene: TRBV12-3/TRBV12-4
J gene: TRBJ2-7
D gene: .
clone size: .
CDR3 DNA: TGTGCCAGCAGTGGCTACAGGGTCGAGCAGTACTTC
CDR3 protein: CASSGYRVEQYF

V gene: TRBV20-1
J gene: TRBJ2-5
D gene: .
clone size: few
CDR3 DNA: TGCAGTGCTAGAAGGGCACTAGCAGGACAAGAGACCCAGTACTTC
CDR3 protein: CSARRALAGQETQYF

V gene: TRBV7-9
J gene: TRBJ2-5
D gene: .
clone size: many
CDR3 DNA: TGTGCCAGCAGCTTAGGGGGGCAAGAGACCCAGTACTTC
CDR3 protein: CASSLGGQETQYF

V gene: TRBV14
J gene: TRBJ2-2
D gene: .
clone size: few
CDR3 DNA: TGTGCCAGCAGCCCCGGGCAGGGATTTCCGGGGGAGCTGTTTTTT
CDR3 protein: CASSPGQGFPGELFF

V gene: TRBV7-9
J gene: TRBJ2-1
D gene: .
clone size: many
CDR3 DNA: TGTGCCAGCAGCTTAGCCAATCTCCCGGGACTTTCCGAATACAATGAGCAGTTCTTC
CDR3 protein: CASSLANLPGLSEYNEQFF

V gene: TRBV13
J gene: TRBJ1-6
D gene: TRBD1
clone size: .
CDR3 DNA: TGTGCCAGCAGCTTTAGACAGGGGACTTCACCCCTCCACTTT
CDR3 protein: CASSFRQGTSPLHF

V gene: TRBV6-5
J gene: TRBJ1-2
D gene: .
clone size: many
CDR3 DNA: TGTGCCAGCAGCCCCGATCCCTCGGGGCAGGTCTATGGCTACACCTTC
CDR3 protein: CASSPDPSGQVYGYTF

V gene: TRBV7-9
J gene: TRBJ2-7
D gene: TRBD2
clone size: many
CDR3 DNA: TGTGCCAGCAGCTTAGAAGGCGGGAGGGTAACCTACGAGCAGTACTTC
CDR3 protein: CASSLEGGRVTYEQYF

V gene: TRBV7-2
J gene: TRBJ2-1
D gene: .
clone size: few
CDR3 DNA: TGTGCCAGCAGCCTGTTTACGCCTCCGGGACTCAGGATAGGGGAGCAGTTCTTC
CDR3 protein: CASSLFTPPGLRIGEQFF

V gene: TRBV5-1
J gene: TRBJ2-1
D gene: TRBD2
clone size: few
CDR3 DNA: TGCGCCAGCAGCTATCCTGTAGCGGGAGGCTCCTACAATGAGCAGTTCTTC
CDR3 protein: CASSYPVAGGSYNEQFF

V gene: TRBV29-1
J gene: TRBJ1-1
D gene: .
clone size: .
CDR3 DNA: TGCAGCGTTGCATCAATGGGGGGTACTTCCCCATCCACTGAAGCTTTCTTT
CDR3 protein: CSVASMGGTSPSTEAFF

V gene: TRBV20-1
J gene: TRBJ2-1
D gene: .
clone size: .
CDR3 DNA: TGCAGTGCTGCGCACCCCCGGGACACCTACTCCAATGAGCAGTTCTTC
CDR3 protein: CSAAHPRDTYSNEQFF

V gene: TRBV6-8
J gene: TRBJ2-3
D gene: .
clone size: few
CDR3 DNA: TGTGCCAGCAGTTACGAGGCAGGGGTCGCCCACACACGCACCCCAAACACAGATACGCAGTATTTT
CDR3 protein: CASSYEAGVAHTRTPNTDTQYF

V gene: TRBV9
J gene: TRBJ1-5
D gene: .
clone size: .
CDR3 DNA: TGTGCCAGCAGCGTAGGAGGGGAGAGCAATCAGCCCCAGCATTTT
CDR3 protein: CASSVGGESNQPQHF

V gene: TRBV7-9
J gene: TRBJ1-5
D gene: .
clone size: many
CDR3 DNA: TGTGCCAGCGCACAGGGAGGGGGCAATCAGCCCCAGCATTTT
CDR3 protein: CASAQGGGNQPQHF

V gene: TRBV20-1
J gene: TRBJ2-1
D gene: TRBD2
clone size: few
CDR3 DNA: TGCAGTGCTAGGAGGATAGCGGGGGGAACCTACAATGAGCAGTTCTTC
CDR3 protein: CSARRIAGGTYNEQFF

V gene: TRBV6-5
J gene: TRBJ2-3
D gene: .
clone size: many
CDR3 DNA: TGTGCCAGCAGTTACTCGATTTTTCACGGCACCGGCCCAGATACGCAGTATTTT
CDR3 protein: CASSYSIFHGTGPDTQYF

V gene: TRBV29-1
J gene: TRBJ1-3
D gene: .
clone size: many
CDR3 DNA: TGCAGCGTTGCCACGCTCTCTGGAAACACCATATATTTT
CDR3 protein: CSVATLSGNTIYF

V gene: TRBV27
J gene: TRBJ1-3
D gene: .
clone size: .
CDR3 DNA: TGTGCCAGCAGTCCCGGGACACCGATCTCTGGAAACACCATATATTTT
CDR3 protein: CASSPGTPISGNTIYF

V gene: TRBV7-2
J gene: TRBJ2-7
D gene: TRBD2
clone size: .
CDR3 DNA: TGTGCCAGCAGCTCCCGCGGGGGGCGGACCTACGAGCAGTACTTC
CDR3 protein: CASSSRGGRTYEQYF

V gene: TRBV27
J gene: TRBJ2-5
D gene: TRBD1
clone size: few
CDR3 DNA: TGTGCCAGCAGCGAAAAACAAGAAGACAGGGATCTTATCCAAGAGACCCAGTACTTC
CDR3 protein: CASSEKQEDRDLIQETQYF

V gene: TRBV7-6
J gene: TRBJ1-6
D gene: .
clone size: .
CDR3 DNA: TGTGCCAGCAGCCGCTATCTCGATTCCAATTCACCCCTCCACTTT
CDR3 protein: CASSRYLDSNSPLHF

V gene: TRBV12-3/TRBV12-4
J gene: TRBJ2-7
D gene: .
clone size: .
CDR3 DNA: TGTGCCAGCAGTTTACGCCCCGGGACCTACGAGCAGTACTTC
CDR3 protein: CASSLRPGTYEQYF

V gene: TRBV10-3
J gene: TRBJ2-2
D gene: TRBD2
clone size: .
CDR3 DNA: TGTGCCATCAGTGAACCCCTACCTTCTAGCGGGAGTGACACCGGGAAGCTGTTTTTT
CDR3 protein: CAISEPLPSSGSDTGKLFF

V gene: TRBV7-9
J gene: TRBJ2-5
D gene: TRBD2
clone size: .
CDR3 DNA: TGTGCCAGCGGATCGGGAGGATTGTCACAAGAGACCCAGTACTTC
CDR3 protein: CASGSGGLSQETQYF

V gene: TRBV20-1
J gene: TRBJ2-7
D gene: TRBD1
clone size: few
CDR3 DNA: TGCAGTGCTAGCGGTCTCGGACAGGATCCCTCCTACGAGCAGTACTTC
CDR3 protein: CSASGLGQDPSYEQYF

V gene: TRBV4-2
J gene: TRBJ2-3
D gene: .
clone size: .
CDR3 DNA: TGTGCCAGCAGCCAAGATCAGGGCGGGGCAGATACGCAGTATTTT
CDR3 protein: CASSQDQGGADTQYF